This TCR beta chain appears in the sequencing data of a study of T-cell reconstitution after alpha-beta-depleted transplantation in children. Using unique molecular identifiers, the investigators prepared the TCRbeta library. MiXCR was run by TCRdb on the PCR reads, yielding one entry per CDR3 protein. The sample gives about 440,000 distinct CDR3 sequences, around two fifths of which show up once; about 30% is in the top ten. Whole-study results and caveats: The main origin of T-cell counts and diversity one year after transplant was newly produced T cells. As was reported, about two months after transplant, alpha-beta T cells came from several hundred expanded graft clones. High day-60 TCRbeta diversity in some patients came from surviving recipient T cells and thymic progenitors.

Comments on this clonotype: Antigen unknown.

The input for sequencing was PBMCs, taken before TCRalphabeta/CD19-depleted stem cell transplant. The sequence was collected from a girl aged 2-10 years with aplastic anemia, due to receive a stem cell transplant.

In DNA, the CDR3 is TGTGCCAGCAGCTCAGCGGGGCAGGGGGCTCCTGGGGCCAACGTCCTGACTTTC. Residues: CASSSAGQGAPGANVLTF. This chain connects TRBV7-3 to TRBJ2-6, with D maybe TRBD1 (8 bases). The V and J ends lost 4 bases and 2 bases respectively, with 18 bases between them. CDR1 is SGHTA and CDR2 is FQGTGA in the germline V gene. The CDR3 loop spans 18 amino acids.